These 18 T cell receptor beta chains came from one sample sequenced in a study of CD8+ T cells in alopecia areata. Treatment indicated: oral pan-JAK inhibitor, 5-10 mg twice daily. It was cDNA, reverse transcribed from extracted RNA, that served as the sequencing template. Measured with immunoSEQ multiplex PCR; TCRdb has only the in-frame clones, and not every one. The sample has around 300,000 clones, 60% seen once. The starting material was CD4+ T cells sorted from blood, obtained at roughly week 53, from a patient treated with tofacitinib. Source of these receptors: a human donor with alopecia areata.

The chain combines TRBV7-3 with TRBJ1-1; possible D gene TRBD1, 5 bases. There are 15 residues in the CDR3. From germline, CDR1 is SGHTA and CDR2 FQGTGA. V was trimmed by 2 bases and J by 6 bases, leaving 16 bases between them. The CDR3 region is CASSLDGTIGAEAFF. The CDR3 nucleotides read TGTGCCAGCAGCTTAGACGGGACCATAGGGGCTGAAGCTTTCTTT.

The rearrangement joins TRBV30 to TRBJ1-5; possibly TRBD1 for D (5 bases). The CDR3 totals 14 residues. Between the trimmed V and J ends, which lost 1 base and 7 bases, there was a span of 14 bases. Germline lookup yields CDR1 GTSNPN and CDR2 SVGIG (reference sequence). Written as DNA, the CDR3 is TGTGCCTGGAGTGCTGTGCAGGGAGGACAGCCCCAGCATTTT. It yields the protein CAWSAVQGGQPQHF. Drawing the rest from reference TRBV30 and TRBJ1-5, the complete variable domain is SQTIHQWPATLVQPVGSPLSLECTVEGTSNPNLYWYRQAAGRGLQLLFYSVGIGQISSEVPQNLSASRPQDRQFILSSKKLLLSDSGFYLCAWSAVQGGQPQHFGDGTRLSIL.

This clone was seen a few times. The gene calls are TRBV7-9 and TRBJ1-5, with 9 bases identical to TRBD1. The CDR3 length is 16 residues. CDR1 is SEHNR and CDR2 is FQNEAQ in the germline V gene (reference sequence). The ends lost 0 bases at V and 4 bases at J; junction bases unmatched: 4. Here the CDR3 DNA reads TGTGCCAGCAGCTTAGCGCAGGGACAGGGAAATCAGCCCCAGCATTTT. It translates to CASSLAQGQGNQPQHF.

The rearrangement uses TRBV2 and TRBJ1-5, with D possibly matching TRBD1 (6 bases). There are 13 residues in the CDR3. The V end was cut by 10 bases, the J end by 0 bases, with 10 bases between. Germline V gene data show CDR1 as SNHLY and CDR2 as FYNNEI. The CDR3 region has the DNA TGTGCCACCGGACAGAATAGCAATCAGCCCCAGCATTTT. Its translation is CATGQNSNQPQHF.

The table lists this clone with a few counts. J is TRBJ2-2 and V is TRBV11-3; unclear D gene. Germline V lookup: CDR1 SGHNT, CDR2 YENEEA. V lost 5 bases to trimming and J lost 6 bases, with 10 bases between them. The CDR3 runs 13 residues. The CDR3, as DNA: TGTGCCAGCAGCCGGCGCACCGCCGGGGAGCTGTTTTTT. Translating it yields CASSRRTAGELFF.

This rearrangement joins TRBV10-3 to TRBJ2-7, with unresolved D. Deletions cut 2 bases from V and 7 bases from J, with 9 bases between. The length of the CDR3 is 12 residues. The germline V gene encodes CDR1 ENHRY and CDR2 SYGVKD. CDR3 sequence reads: CAISEVGWEQYF. The CDR3, as DNA: TGTGCCATCAGTGAGGTTGGATGGGAGCAGTACTTC.

The V call is TRBV27, the J call TRBJ2-7, with unresolved D. CDR1 and CDR2 (germline): MNHEY, SMNVEV (reference sequence). The CDR3 spans 15 residues. V gave up 4 bases and J gave up 2 bases, with 15 bases separating them. CDR3 nucleotide sequence: TGTGCCAGCAGTTCCCTCCTCCACGGCACCTACGAGCAGTACTTC. Protein product: CASSSLLHGTYEQYF.

The chain carries TRBV11-3 and TRBJ2-6; 9 bases line up with TRBD1. The germline gives CDR1 SGHNT, CDR2 YENEEA. CDR3 size: 18 residues. V trimming: 5 bases; J trimming: 2 bases; junction bases outside the gene matches: 10. The CDR3 loop reads CASSPQGGQGAGANVLTF. The CDR3 region has the DNA TGTGCCAGCAGCCCCCAAGGGGGACAGGGCGCTGGGGCCAACGTCCTGACTTTC.

V and J are TRBV5-1 and TRBJ2-5, with D tentatively TRBD1 (6 bases). V was trimmed by 0 bases and J by 4 bases, leaving 16 bases between them. Germline assignment: CDR1 SGHRS and CDR2 YFSETQ. The CDR3 has 16 residues. CDR3 sequence (DNA): TGCGCCAGCAGCTTGGCCCTACAGGGAATTAGAGAGACCCAGTACTTC. This gives the protein CASSLALQGIRETQYF.

This clone occurred a few times. The chain recombines TRBV29-1 with TRBJ1-6; TRBD1 aligns across 7 bases. Germline V gene data show CDR1 as SQVTM and CDR2 as ANQGSEA. V shed 6 bases and J 6 bases; nucleotides not matched to a gene: 5. This CDR3 has 13 amino acids. CDR3 protein: CSVSDRSNSPLHF. CDR3 bases: TGCAGCGTCTCGGACAGGAGTAATTCACCCCTCCACTTT.

The chain combines TRBV25-1 with TRBJ2-5, with D uncertain. V dropped 3 bases and J dropped 4 bases, with 6 bases sitting between them. Germline assignment: CDR1 MGHDK and CDR2 SYGVNS. CDR3 size: 12 residues. DNA for the CDR3: TGTGCCAGCAGTGACCCCGGAGAGACCCAGTACTTC. It codes for CASSDPGETQYF.

V usage is TRBV5-1 and J usage is TRBJ2-5; D is unresolved. The CDR3 spans 16 residues. V lost 0 bases to trimming and J lost 5 bases, with 17 bases between them. The germline V gene has CDR1 SGHRS and CDR2 YFSETQ. The CDR3 DNA follows: TGCGCCAGCAGCTTGGCCGGAAAGGGCCCCGGGGAGACCCAGTACTTC. This codes for CASSLAGKGPGETQYF. Using reference TRBV5-1 and TRBJ2-5 for the parts outside the CDR3, the full variable domain is KAGVTQTPRYLIKTRGQQVTLSCSPISGHRSVSWYQQTPGQGLQFLFEYFSETQRNKGNFPGRFSGRQFSNSRSEMNVSTLELGDSALYLCASSLAGKGPGETQYFGPGTRLLVL.

V usage is TRBV7-9 and J usage is TRBJ2-5, with 10 bases fitting TRBD2. CDR1 and CDR2 from the germline V gene are SEHNR and FQNEAQ (reference sequence). V lost 3 bases to trimming and J lost 2 bases; unmatched junction nucleotides: 6. The CDR3 contains 16 residues. CDR3 nucleotides: TGTGCCAGCAGCTTTGTTCTAGCGGGGGAACAAGAGACCCAGTACTTC. Protein sequence: CASSFVLAGEQETQYF.

This clone was seen only a few times. The genes are TRBV19 and TRBJ2-1, with D unclear. With 3 bases removed from V and 11 bases from J, the gap between germline ends came to 17 bases. Germline V gene data show CDR1 as LNHDA and CDR2 as SQIVND (reference sequence). The CDR3 extends over 14 amino acids. In DNA form, the CDR3 reads TGTGCCAGTAGTATTAACGCAACTCCAAGGAAGCAGTTCTTC. It yields the protein CASSINATPRKQFF.

This clone has a handful of counts. V gene TRBV7-2 combines with J gene TRBJ2-5, with 7 bases lining up with TRBD1. V trimming: 1 base; J trimming: 5 bases; junction bases outside the gene matches: 4. CDR3 length: 14 amino acids. The germline V gene has CDR1 SGHTA and CDR2 FQGNSA. CDR3 in amino acids: CASSLVATGETQYF. The CDR3, as DNA: TGTGCCAGCAGCTTAGTCGCGACAGGGGAGACCCAGTACTTC.

This clone has a handful of counts. V usage is TRBV4-3 and J usage is TRBJ2-2; TRBD2 matches 13 bases. The trim removed 0 bases at V and 6 bases at J, leaving 4 bases unmatched. CDR1 is LGHNA and CDR2 is YSLEER in the germline V gene. The CDR3 has 17 residues. CDR3 residues: CASSQDGTSGGAGELFF. CDR3 DNA: TGCGCCAGCAGCCAAGATGGAACTAGCGGGGGGGCCGGGGAGCTGTTTTTT.

The rearrangement links TRBV5-1 to TRBJ2-3; no definite D call. V lost 10 bases and J 6 bases, leaving 12 bases between the germline ends. Germline V gene data show CDR1 as SGHRS and CDR2 as YFSETQ. The CDR3 has 11 amino acids. For the CDR3, the DNA is TGCGCCGCCTCCGTTGGCGATACGCAGTATTTT. This sequence encodes CAASVGDTQYF.

The chain has TRBV4-1 and TRBJ2-1; TRBD1 matches at 7 bases. The CDR3 sequence is 16 residues long. Germline CDR1 is MGHRA and CDR2 is YSYEKL. Trimming removed 1 base from V and 8 bases from J; junction bases left unmatched: 11. The CDR3 coding sequence is TGCGCCAGCAGCCAAGTCCGGGACAGTGTCGGACATGAGCAGTTCTTC. This encodes CASSQVRDSVGHEQFF.